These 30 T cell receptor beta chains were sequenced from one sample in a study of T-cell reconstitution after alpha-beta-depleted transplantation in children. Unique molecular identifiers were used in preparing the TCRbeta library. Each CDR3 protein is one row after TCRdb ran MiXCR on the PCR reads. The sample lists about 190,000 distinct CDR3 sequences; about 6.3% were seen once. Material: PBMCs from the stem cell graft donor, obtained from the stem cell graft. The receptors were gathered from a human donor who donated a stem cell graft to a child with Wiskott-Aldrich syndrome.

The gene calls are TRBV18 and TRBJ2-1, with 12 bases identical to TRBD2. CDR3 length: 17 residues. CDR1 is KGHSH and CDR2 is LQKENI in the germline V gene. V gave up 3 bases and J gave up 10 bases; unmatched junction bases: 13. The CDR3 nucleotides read TGTGCCAGCTCACCCCCACTAGCGGGAGGCCGCGGGCGGGAGCAGTTCTTC. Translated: CASSPPLAGGRGREQFF. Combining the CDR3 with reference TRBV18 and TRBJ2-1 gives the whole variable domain NAGVMQNPRHLVRRRGQEARLRCSPMKGHSHVYWYRQLPEEGLKFMVYLQKENIIDESGMPKERFSAEFPKEGPSILRIQQVVRGDSAAYFCASSPPLAGGRGREQFFGPGTRLTVL.

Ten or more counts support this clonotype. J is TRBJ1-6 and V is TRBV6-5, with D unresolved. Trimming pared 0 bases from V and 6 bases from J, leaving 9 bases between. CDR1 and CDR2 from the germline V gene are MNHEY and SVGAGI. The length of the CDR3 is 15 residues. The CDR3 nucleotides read TGTGCCAGCAGTTACTCCCAAACGACTAATTCACCCCTCCACTTT. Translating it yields CASSYSQTTNSPLHF.

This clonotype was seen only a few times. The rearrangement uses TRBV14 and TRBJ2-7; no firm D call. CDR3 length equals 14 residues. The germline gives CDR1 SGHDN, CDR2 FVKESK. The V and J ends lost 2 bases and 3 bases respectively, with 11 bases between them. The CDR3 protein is CASSQRSLRYEQYF. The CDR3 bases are TGTGCCAGCAGCCAAAGATCCCTCCGCTACGAGCAGTACTTC.

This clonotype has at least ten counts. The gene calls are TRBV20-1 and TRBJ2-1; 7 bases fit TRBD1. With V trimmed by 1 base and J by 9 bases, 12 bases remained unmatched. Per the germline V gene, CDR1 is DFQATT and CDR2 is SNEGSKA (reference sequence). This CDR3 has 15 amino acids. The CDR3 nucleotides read TGCAGTGCTAGAGCTCGACAGGGTTGGTTCAGTGAGCAGTTCTTC. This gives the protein CSARARQGWFSEQFF.

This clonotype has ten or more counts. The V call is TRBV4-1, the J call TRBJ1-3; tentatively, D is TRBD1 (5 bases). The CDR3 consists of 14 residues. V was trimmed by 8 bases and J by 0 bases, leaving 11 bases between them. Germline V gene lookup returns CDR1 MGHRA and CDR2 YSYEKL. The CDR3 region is CASEGVTSGNTIYF. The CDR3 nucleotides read TGCGCCAGCGAAGGGGTCACCTCTGGAAACACCATATATTTT.

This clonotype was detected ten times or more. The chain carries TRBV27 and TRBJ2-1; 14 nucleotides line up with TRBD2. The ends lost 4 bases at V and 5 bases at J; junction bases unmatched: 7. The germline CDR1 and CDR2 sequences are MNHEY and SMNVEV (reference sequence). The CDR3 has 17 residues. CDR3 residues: CASSSTSGRAPNNEQFF. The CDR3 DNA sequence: TGTGCCAGCAGTTCGACTAGCGGGAGGGCCCCGAACAATGAGCAGTTCTTC.

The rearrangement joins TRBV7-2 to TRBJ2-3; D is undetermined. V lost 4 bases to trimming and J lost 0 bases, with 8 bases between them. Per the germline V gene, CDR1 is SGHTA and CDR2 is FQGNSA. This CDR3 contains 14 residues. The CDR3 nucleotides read TGTGCCAGCAGCTCCTCGTTGAGCACAGATACGCAGTATTTT. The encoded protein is CASSSSLSTDTQYF.

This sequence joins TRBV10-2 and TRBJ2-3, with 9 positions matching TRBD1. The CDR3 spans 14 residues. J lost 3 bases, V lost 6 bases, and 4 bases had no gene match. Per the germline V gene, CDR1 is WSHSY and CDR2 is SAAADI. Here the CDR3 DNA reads TGCGCCAGCAGAGTACAGGGGGCAACAGATACGCAGTATTTT. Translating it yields CASRVQGATDTQYF.

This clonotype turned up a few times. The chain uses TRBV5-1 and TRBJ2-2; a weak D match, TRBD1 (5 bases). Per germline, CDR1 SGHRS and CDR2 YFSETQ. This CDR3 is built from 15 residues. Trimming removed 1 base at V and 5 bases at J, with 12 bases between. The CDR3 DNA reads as TGCGCCAGCAGCTTGAATCCCAGGGTTACCGGGGAGCTGTTTTTT. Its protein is CASSLNPRVTGELFF.

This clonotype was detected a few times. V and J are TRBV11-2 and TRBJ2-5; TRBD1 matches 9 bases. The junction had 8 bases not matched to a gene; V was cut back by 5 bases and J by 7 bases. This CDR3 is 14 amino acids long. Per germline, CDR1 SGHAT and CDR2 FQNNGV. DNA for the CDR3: TGTGCCAGCAGCACTCGACAGGGGGTGGGGACCCAGTACTTC. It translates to CASSTRQGVGTQYF. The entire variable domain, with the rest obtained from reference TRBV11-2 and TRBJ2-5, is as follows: EAGVAQSPRYKIIEKRQSVAFWCNPISGHATLYWYQQILGQGPKLLIQFQNNGVVDDSQLPKDRFSAERLKGVDSTLKIQPAKLEDSAVYLCASSTRQGVGTQYFGPGTRLLVL.

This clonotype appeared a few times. In nucleotides, the CDR3 is TGTGCCACCAGCAGAGGATGGGATGAGCAGTTCTTC. Its protein is CATSRGWDEQFF. The chain couples TRBV15 to TRBJ2-1; D ambiguous. Trimming took 1 base from V and 8 from J, leaving 6 bases between them. Per germline, CDR1 LNHNV and CDR2 YYDKDF (reference sequence). The length of the CDR3 is 12 residues.

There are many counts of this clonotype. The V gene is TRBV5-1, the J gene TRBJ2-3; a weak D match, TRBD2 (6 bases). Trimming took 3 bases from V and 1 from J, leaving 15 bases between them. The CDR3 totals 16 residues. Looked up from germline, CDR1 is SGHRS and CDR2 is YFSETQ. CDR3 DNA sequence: TGCGCCAGCAGCTGGAGCCTCGGGGGAGGCACAGATACGCAGTATTTT. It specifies CASSWSLGGGTDTQYF.

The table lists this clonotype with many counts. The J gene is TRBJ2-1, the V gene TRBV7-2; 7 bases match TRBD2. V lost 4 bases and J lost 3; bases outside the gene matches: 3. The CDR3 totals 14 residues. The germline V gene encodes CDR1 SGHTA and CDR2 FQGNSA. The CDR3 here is CASSYSGLYNEQFF. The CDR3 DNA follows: TGTGCCAGCAGCTATAGCGGGCTCTACAATGAGCAGTTCTTC. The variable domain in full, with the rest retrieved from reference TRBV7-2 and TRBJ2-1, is GAGVSQSPSNKVTEKGKDVELRCDPISGHTALYWYRQSLGQGLEFLIYFQGNSAPDKSGLPSDRFSAERTGGSVSTLTIQRTQQEDSAVYLCASSYSGLYNEQFFGPGTRLTVL.

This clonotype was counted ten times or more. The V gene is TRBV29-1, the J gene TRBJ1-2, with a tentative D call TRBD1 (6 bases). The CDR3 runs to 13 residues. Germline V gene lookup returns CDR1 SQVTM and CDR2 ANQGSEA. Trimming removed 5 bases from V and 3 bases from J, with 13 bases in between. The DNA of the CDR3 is TGCAGCGTTACAGGGTCCGCTTACTATGGCTACACCTTC. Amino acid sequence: CSVTGSAYYGYTF.

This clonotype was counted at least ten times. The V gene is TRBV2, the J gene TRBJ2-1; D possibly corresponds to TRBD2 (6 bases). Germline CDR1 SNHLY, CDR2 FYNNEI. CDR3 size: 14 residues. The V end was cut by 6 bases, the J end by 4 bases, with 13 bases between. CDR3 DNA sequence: TGTGCCAGCAGCAGACGCGGGGAATACAATGAGCAGTTCTTC. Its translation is CASSRRGEYNEQFF.

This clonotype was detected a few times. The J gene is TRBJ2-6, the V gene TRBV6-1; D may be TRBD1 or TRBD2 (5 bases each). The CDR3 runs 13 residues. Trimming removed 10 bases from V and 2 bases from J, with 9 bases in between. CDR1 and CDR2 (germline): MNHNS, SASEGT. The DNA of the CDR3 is TGTGCCACCATGGGGGCTGGGGCCAACGTCCTGACTTTC. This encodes CATMGAGANVLTF.

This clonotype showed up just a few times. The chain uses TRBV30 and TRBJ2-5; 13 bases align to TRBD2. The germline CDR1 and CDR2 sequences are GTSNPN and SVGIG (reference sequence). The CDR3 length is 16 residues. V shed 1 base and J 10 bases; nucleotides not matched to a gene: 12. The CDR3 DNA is TGTGCCTGGAGTGCGGGACGGACTAGCGGGAGTTGGGACCAGTACTTC. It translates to CAWSAGRTSGSWDQYF.

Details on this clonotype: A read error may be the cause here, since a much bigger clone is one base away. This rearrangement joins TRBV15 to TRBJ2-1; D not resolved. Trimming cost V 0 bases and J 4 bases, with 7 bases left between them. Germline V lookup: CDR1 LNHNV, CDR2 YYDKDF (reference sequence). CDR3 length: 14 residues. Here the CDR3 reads CATSREFGYNEQFF. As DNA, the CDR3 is TGTGCCACCAGCAGAGAATTCGGGTACAATGAGCAGTTCTTC.

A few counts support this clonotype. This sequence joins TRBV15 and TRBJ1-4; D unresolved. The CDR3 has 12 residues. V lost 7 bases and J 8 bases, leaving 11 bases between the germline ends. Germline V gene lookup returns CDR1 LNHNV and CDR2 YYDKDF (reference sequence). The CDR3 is CATKDGPEKLFF. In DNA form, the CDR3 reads TGTGCCACCAAGGACGGGCCCGAAAAACTGTTTTTT.

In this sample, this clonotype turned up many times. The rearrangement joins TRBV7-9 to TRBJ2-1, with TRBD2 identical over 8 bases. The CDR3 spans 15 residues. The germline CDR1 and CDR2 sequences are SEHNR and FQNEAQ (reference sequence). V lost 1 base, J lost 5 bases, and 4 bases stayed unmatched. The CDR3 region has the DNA TGTGCCAGCAGCTTAGGGGGACTAGAAAACAATGAGCAGTTCTTC. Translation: CASSLGGLENNEQFF. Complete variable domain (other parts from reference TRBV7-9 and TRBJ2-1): DTGVSQNPRHKITKRGQNVTFRCDPISEHNRLYWYRQTLGQGPEFLTYFQNEAQLEKSRLLSDRFSAERPKGSFSTLEIQRTEQGDSAMYLCASSLGGLENNEQFFGPGTRLTVL.

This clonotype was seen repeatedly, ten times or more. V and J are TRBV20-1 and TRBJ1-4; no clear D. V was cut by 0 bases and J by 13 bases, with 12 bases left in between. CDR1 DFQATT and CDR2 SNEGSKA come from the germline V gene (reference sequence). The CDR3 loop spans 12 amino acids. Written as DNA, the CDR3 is TGCAGTGCTAGAGATTCTTCCAGAGCACTGTTTTTT. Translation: CSARDSSRALFF.

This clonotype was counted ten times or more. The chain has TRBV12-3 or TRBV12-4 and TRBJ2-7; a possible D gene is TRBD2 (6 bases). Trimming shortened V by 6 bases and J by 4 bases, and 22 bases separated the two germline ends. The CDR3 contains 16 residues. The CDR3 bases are TGTGCCAGCAGAAAGAAAGACGGGAGCCCCACGTACGAGCAGTACTTC. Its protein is CASRKKDGSPTYEQYF.

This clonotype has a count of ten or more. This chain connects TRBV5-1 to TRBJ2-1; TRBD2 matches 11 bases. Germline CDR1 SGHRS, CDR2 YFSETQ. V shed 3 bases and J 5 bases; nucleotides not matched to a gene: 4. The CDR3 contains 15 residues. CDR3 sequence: CASSSGLAGDNEQFF. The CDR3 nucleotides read TGCGCCAGCAGCTCCGGACTAGCGGGCGACAATGAGCAGTTCTTC.

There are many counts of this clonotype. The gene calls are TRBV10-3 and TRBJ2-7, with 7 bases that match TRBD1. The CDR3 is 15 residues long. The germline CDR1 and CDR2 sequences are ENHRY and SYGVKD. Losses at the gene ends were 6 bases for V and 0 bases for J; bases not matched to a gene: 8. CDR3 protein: CAISGRGKSSYEQYF. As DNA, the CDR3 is TGTGCCATCAGCGGCAGGGGGAAGAGCTCCTACGAGCAGTACTTC.

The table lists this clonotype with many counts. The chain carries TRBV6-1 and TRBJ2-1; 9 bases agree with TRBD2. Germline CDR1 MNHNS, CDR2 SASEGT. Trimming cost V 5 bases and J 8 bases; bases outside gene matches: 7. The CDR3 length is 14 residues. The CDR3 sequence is CASSLAGSWDEQFF. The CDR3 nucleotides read TGTGCCAGCAGTCTAGCGGGGTCCTGGGATGAGCAGTTCTTC.

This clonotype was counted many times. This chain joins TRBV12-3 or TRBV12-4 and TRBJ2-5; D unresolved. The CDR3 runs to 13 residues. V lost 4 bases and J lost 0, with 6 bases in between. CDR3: CASSSRYQETQYF. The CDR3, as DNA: TGTGCCAGCAGTTCCAGGTACCAAGAGACCCAGTACTTC.

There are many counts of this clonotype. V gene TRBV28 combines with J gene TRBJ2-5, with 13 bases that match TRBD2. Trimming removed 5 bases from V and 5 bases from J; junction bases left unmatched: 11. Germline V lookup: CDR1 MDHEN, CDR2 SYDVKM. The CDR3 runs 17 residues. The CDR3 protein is CASSHGLAGEEVETQYF. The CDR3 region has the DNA TGTGCCAGCAGTCACGGACTAGCGGGGGAGGAGGTTGAGACCCAGTACTTC. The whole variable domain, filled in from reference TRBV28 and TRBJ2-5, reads DVKVTQSSRYLVKRTGEKVFLECVQDMDHENMFWYRQDPGLGLRLIYFSYDVKMKEKGDIPEGYSVSREKKERFSLILESASTNQTSMYLCASSHGLAGEEVETQYFGPGTRLLVL.

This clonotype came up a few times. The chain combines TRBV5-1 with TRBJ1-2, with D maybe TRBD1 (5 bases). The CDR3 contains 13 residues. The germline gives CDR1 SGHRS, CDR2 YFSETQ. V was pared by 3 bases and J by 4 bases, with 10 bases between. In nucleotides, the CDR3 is TGCGCCAGCAGCTCCGGGACTCCCTATGGCTACACCTTC. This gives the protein CASSSGTPYGYTF. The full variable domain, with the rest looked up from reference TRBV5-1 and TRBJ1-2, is KAGVTQTPRYLIKTRGQQVTLSCSPISGHRSVSWYQQTPGQGLQFLFEYFSETQRNKGNFPGRFSGRQFSNSRSEMNVSTLELGDSALYLCASSSGTPYGYTFGSGTRLTVV.

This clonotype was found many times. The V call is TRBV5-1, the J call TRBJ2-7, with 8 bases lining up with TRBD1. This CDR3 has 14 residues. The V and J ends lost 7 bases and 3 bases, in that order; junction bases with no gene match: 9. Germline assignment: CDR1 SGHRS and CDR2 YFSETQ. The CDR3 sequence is CASQQGVGIYEQYF. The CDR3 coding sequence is TGCGCCAGCCAACAGGGGGTTGGAATCTACGAGCAGTACTTC.

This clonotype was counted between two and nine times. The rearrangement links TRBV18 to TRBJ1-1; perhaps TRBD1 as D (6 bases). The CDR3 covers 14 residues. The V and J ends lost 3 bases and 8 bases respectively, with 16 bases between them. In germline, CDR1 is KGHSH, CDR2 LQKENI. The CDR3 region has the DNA TGTGCCAGCTCACCGCCGAGTGTGGGACAAGAAGCTTTCTTT. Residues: CASSPPSVGQEAFF.